A single sample gave rise to the 25 T cell receptor beta chains below, sequenced in a study of human T cells and chemical hapten exposure. TCRdb re-analysed the RACE reads in MiXCR, keeping a single row per CDR3 protein. Here the sample spans about 260,000 distinct CDR3 sequences, about 8.6% being singletons. Time point specified: pre-sensitization, week 0. As to treatment: therapeutic diphenylcyclopropenone sensitization with weekly scalp DPC. Source: whole blood, taken in connection with sensitization to the hapten diphenylcyclopropenone (DPC). All receptors derive from a woman aged 40 to 50 with alopecia areata. Some clones in this sample may be carry-over from other donors' samples.

Of note for this clonotype: The CDR3 ends on some other residue instead of the conserved phenylalanine or tryptophan, so this is likely a read error. The rearrangement joins TRBV2 to TRBJ1-2, with unresolved D. The CDR3 sequence is 11 residues long. The V gene's germline CDR1 is SNHLY and CDR2 FYNNEI. V was cut by 6 bases and J by 2 bases, with 4 bases left in between. CDR3 DNA: TGTGCCAGCAGGAGGAACTATGGCTACACCCTC. Amino acids: CASRRNYGYTL.

The chain uses TRBV28 and TRBJ2-2; the match to TRBD1 covers 11 bases. The ends lost 7 bases at V and 5 bases at J; junction bases unmatched: 3. Looked up from germline, CDR1 is MDHEN and CDR2 is SYDVKM. This CDR3 is built from 14 residues. Written as DNA, the CDR3 is TGTGCCAGCATGGGACAGGGGGGGACCGGGGAGCTGTTTTTT. Translated, it gives CASMGQGGTGELFF.

This clonotype was seen many times. The CDR3 is CASSVQGFANEKLFF. In nucleotides, the CDR3 is TGTGCCAGCAGCGTTCAGGGGTTTGCTAATGAAAAACTGTTTTTT. V and J are TRBV9 and TRBJ1-4, with D possibly matching TRBD1 (6 bases). Looked up from germline, CDR1 is SGDLS and CDR2 is YYNGEE. This CDR3 is built from 15 residues. Trimming took 2 bases from V and 3 from J, leaving 11 bases between them.

The chain links TRBV20-1 to TRBJ2-7; no clear D gene. The V end lost 1 base, the J end lost 7 bases, and 14 bases lay between the germline ends. CDR3 size: 13 residues. Germline loops: CDR1 DFQATT, CDR2 SNEGSKA (reference sequence). The CDR3 protein is CSARGTAVGEQYF. CDR3 sequence (DNA): TGCAGTGCTAGAGGAACCGCTGTGGGGGAGCAGTACTTC.

This clonotype turned up a few times. The gene calls are TRBV10-3 and TRBJ2-5; D unclear. CDR3 length: 14 residues. Deletions cut 3 bases from V and 2 bases from J, with 10 bases between. From germline, CDR1 is ENHRY and CDR2 SYGVKD. Here the CDR3 reads CAISDGNLQETQYF. The CDR3, as DNA: TGTGCCATCAGTGACGGAAACCTTCAAGAGACCCAGTACTTC.

This clonotype came up a few times. This rearrangement joins TRBV29-1 to TRBJ2-7; 9 bases fit TRBD1. Germline V CDR1 and CDR2: SQVTM, ANQGSEA. Trimming at V came to 4 bases and at J to 4 bases, leaving 2 bases not matched to a gene. CDR3 length equals 12 residues. Here the CDR3 reads CSVGGQGYEQYF. The CDR3 DNA reads as TGCAGCGTTGGAGGACAGGGGTACGAGCAGTACTTC.

V and J are TRBV3-1 and TRBJ1-1; no clear D. This CDR3 region has 14 residues. Germline V gene sequence: CDR1 LGHDT, CDR2 YNNKEL (reference sequence). V was cut by 0 bases and J by 3 bases, with 8 bases left in between. The CDR3 nucleotides are TGTGCCAGCAGCCAAGAGGGAGTCGACACTGAAGCTTTCTTT. Translation: CASSQEGVDTEAFF.

This clonotype was picked up a small number of times. The chain uses TRBV7-8 and TRBJ2-3; D not certain. Looked up from germline, CDR1 is SGHVS and CDR2 is FQNEAQ. The germline V and J ends were trimmed by 1 base and 5 bases, with 10 bases remaining between them. The CDR3 consists of 14 residues. CDR3 DNA sequence: TGTGCCAGCAGCTTAGTCAGAGAAAGAGATACGCAGTATTTT. Its translation is CASSLVRERDTQYF. The complete variable domain, with remaining parts taken from reference TRBV7-8 and TRBJ2-3, reads GAGVSQSPRYKVAKRGQDVALRCDPISGHVSLFWYQQALGQGPEFLTYFQNEAQLDKSGLPSDRFFAERPEGSVSTLKIQRTQQEDSAVYLCASSLVRERDTQYFGPGTRLTVL.

This clonotype appeared a few times. The chain combines TRBV6-2 or TRBV6-3 with TRBJ1-1; TRBD1 aligns across 7 bases. The CDR3 has 16 residues. With V trimmed by 2 bases and J by 6 bases, 12 bases remained unmatched. Germline assignment: CDR1 MNHEY and CDR2 SVGEGT. CDR3 bases: TGTGCCAGCAGTTACGGGTTTGCCAGGGGGTTCCCTGAAGCTTTCTTT. Protein product: CASSYGFARGFPEAFF.

This clonotype was counted at least ten times. This chain links TRBV10-3 with TRBJ1-2, with D possibly TRBD1 on 5 matching bases. The CDR3 is made up of 14 amino acids. The V gene's germline CDR1 is ENHRY and CDR2 SYGVKD. The germline V and J ends were trimmed by 2 bases and 5 bases, with 12 bases remaining between them. CDR3 DNA sequence: TGTGCCATCAGTGAGGTCGGGCAGGGTTATGGCTACACCTTC. This encodes CAISEVGQGYGYTF.

At least ten counts were recorded for this clonotype. This rearrangement joins TRBV7-3 to TRBJ2-6; D is unresolved. Trimming pared 0 bases from V and 4 bases from J, leaving 7 bases between. This CDR3 has 15 amino acids. Looked up from germline, CDR1 is SGHTA and CDR2 is FQGTGA. CDR3: CASSLTGVGANVLTF. The CDR3 nucleotides read TGTGCCAGCAGCTTAACTGGGGTCGGGGCCAACGTCCTGACTTTC.

There are a few counts of this clonotype. The chain has TRBV6-2 or TRBV6-3 and TRBJ2-3; D gene unclear. V lost 1 base and J lost 5, with 7 bases in between. The CDR3 covers 13 residues. Germline CDR1 is MNHEY and CDR2 is SVGEGT. The CDR3 sequence is CASSYFLEDTQYF. The CDR3 DNA reads TGTGCCAGCAGTTACTTCCTCGAAGATACGCAGTATTTT.

This chain joins TRBV7-9 and TRBJ2-3, with D possibly being TRBD2 (6 bases). Germline CDR1 SEHNR, CDR2 FQNEAQ (reference sequence). With 10 bases removed from V and 6 bases from J, the gap between germline ends came to 11 bases. This CDR3 comprises 11 residues. The CDR3 loop reads CATGRGDTQYF. CDR3 sequence (DNA): TGTGCCACCGGGAGAGGTGATACGCAGTATTTT.

This clonotype was picked up many times. V is TRBV20-1 and J is TRBJ1-2, with 9 bases that match TRBD1. This CDR3 contains 14 residues. The J segment lost 4 bases and the V segment lost 6 bases, leaving 9 bases of the junction unmatched. CDR1 DFQATT and CDR2 SNEGSKA come from the germline V gene (reference sequence). This CDR3 is CSADRDRAFYGYTF. The CDR3 DNA follows: TGCAGTGCAGACCGGGACAGGGCTTTCTATGGCTACACCTTC.

The chain couples TRBV28 to TRBJ2-5; TRBD1 agrees at 7 bases. V gave up 3 bases and J gave up 2 bases; unmatched junction bases: 6. Germline V gene lookup returns CDR1 MDHEN and CDR2 SYDVKM. The CDR3 has 15 residues. CDR3 bases: TGTGCCAGCAGTTTTTTAGGCAGGGGGCAAGAGACCCAGTACTTC. This sequence encodes CASSFLGRGQETQYF. Based on the CDR3 plus reference TRBV28 and TRBJ2-5, the full variable domain is DVKVTQSSRYLVKRTGEKVFLECVQDMDHENMFWYRQDPGLGLRLIYFSYDVKMKEKGDIPEGYSVSREKKERFSLILESASTNQTSMYLCASSFLGRGQETQYFGPGTRLLVL.

This clonotype has a handful of counts. In DNA form, the CDR3 reads TGCAGTGCTAGAGATACTTCCTCGGACAGTAAGGACACTGAAGCTTTCTTT. Translating it yields CSARDTSSDSKDTEAFF. The chain has TRBV20-1 and TRBJ1-1, with D perhaps matching TRBD1 (6 bases). Trimming shortened V by 0 bases and J by 3 bases, and 20 bases separated the two germline ends. The CDR3 extends over 17 amino acids. Looked up from germline, CDR1 is DFQATT and CDR2 is SNEGSKA (reference sequence).

This clonotype was recorded at least ten times. This chain's CDR3 is CSVAPRVGANTEAFF. The CDR3 DNA sequence: TGCAGCGTCGCGCCTAGGGTGGGGGCGAACACTGAAGCTTTCTTT. The chain recombines TRBV29-1 with TRBJ1-1, with TRBD1 as a possible D gene (6 bases). V was pared by 6 bases and J by 1 base, with 18 bases between. CDR1 and CDR2 (germline): SQVTM, ANQGSEA. There are 15 residues in the CDR3.

This clonotype was counted only a few times. V usage is TRBV5-1 and J usage is TRBJ1-2, with D maybe TRBD1 (5 bases). Between the trimmed V and J ends, which lost 2 bases and 3 bases, there was a span of 14 bases. Germline lookup yields CDR1 SGHRS and CDR2 YFSETQ. CDR3 length: 15 amino acids. DNA for the CDR3: TGCGCCAGCAGCTTCCAGGGCTTGACTGACTATGGCTACACCTTC. Protein product: CASSFQGLTDYGYTF.

The chain has TRBV28 and TRBJ2-5, with 13 nucleotides matching TRBD2. Germline V lookup: CDR1 MDHEN, CDR2 SYDVKM. The CDR3 runs to 17 residues. With V trimmed by 6 bases and J by 2 bases, 9 bases remained unmatched. CDR3 in amino acids: CASSHSLAGGLQETQYF. The DNA of the CDR3 is TGTGCCAGCAGCCACTCACTAGCGGGAGGGTTACAAGAGACCCAGTACTTC.

The sample holds a few counts of this clonotype. The rearrangement joins TRBV28 to TRBJ1-2; D gene uncertain. The CDR3 length is 12 residues. The V gene lost 7 bases and the J gene lost 2 bases, with 8 bases spanning the gap. CDR1 is MDHEN, CDR2 SYDVKM, per germline. The CDR3 DNA reads TGTGCCAGCACAGGTCAGAACTATGGCTACACCTTC. This codes for CASTGQNYGYTF.

J is TRBJ2-1 and V is TRBV12-3 or TRBV12-4; D is uncertain. V lost 5 bases, J lost 8 bases, and 7 bases lay in between. The CDR3 runs 11 residues. The CDR3 nucleotides read TGTGCCAGCAGTCTGGAATATGAGCAGTTCTTC. Translated: CASSLEYEQFF.

This clonotype turned up a few times. The genes are TRBV5-6 and TRBJ2-1; D call uncertain. Germline CDR1 is SGHDT and CDR2 is YYEEEE. The CDR3 spans 11 residues. Trimming left V 4 bases short and J 10 bases short, with 9 bases between. CDR3 sequence (DNA): TGTGCCAGCAGCAGACATCAGGAGCAGTTCTTC. It yields the protein CASSRHQEQFF.

This clonotype has at least ten counts. This rearrangement joins TRBV27 to TRBJ2-7; 11 bases are a match to TRBD2. V was pared by 6 bases and J by 4 bases, with 2 bases of the junction left unmatched. Germline CDR1 MNHEY, CDR2 SMNVEV (reference sequence). The CDR3 contains 13 residues. CDR3 DNA: TGTGCCAGCAGCACTAGCGGGAGTTACGAGCAGTACTTC. Its translation is CASSTSGSYEQYF.

This clonotype was counted a few times. The genes are TRBV20-1 and TRBJ2-1, with 10 bases identical to TRBD2. Germline V gene sequence: CDR1 DFQATT, CDR2 SNEGSKA (reference sequence). This CDR3 spans 17 amino acids. V shed 1 base, J shed 4 bases, and the junction held 10 bases outside the gene matches. In DNA form, the CDR3 reads TGCAGTGCTAGAGGCCCCGGGACTAGCGAAGCGTACAATGAGCAGTTCTTC. Its protein product is CSARGPGTSEAYNEQFF.

This chain joins TRBV28 and TRBJ1-2, with 9 bases aligning to TRBD1. V was pared by 7 bases and J by 3 bases, with 6 bases of the junction left unmatched. Germline values: CDR1 MDHEN, CDR2 SYDVKM. The length of the CDR3 is 14 residues. The CDR3 loop is CASTTGGQDYGYTF. CDR3 DNA sequence: TGTGCCAGCACCACAGGGGGCCAGGACTATGGCTACACCTTC.